The 21 T cell receptor beta chains reported below all come from one sample, sequenced in a study of T cell responses to AZD1222 COVID-19 vaccine. The method was immunoSEQ multiplex PCR; TCRdb's version includes in-frame clones alone and lacks a portion of them. This sample has about 84,000 clones, with about 83% found just once. The sample consisted of peripheral blood, taken 28 days after the second AZD1222 dose. The receptors here all came from an adult who received the AZD1222 COVID-19 vaccine.

The rearrangement uses TRBV5-1 and TRBJ2-7, with D possibly matching TRBD1 (6 bases). The CDR3 has 15 residues. Germline V lookup: CDR1 SGHRS, CDR2 YFSETQ. Trimming removed 7 bases at V and 5 bases at J, with 22 bases between. Here the CDR3 DNA reads TGCGCCAGCTCCCCTACGGCAGGGGCCGGGAACGAGCAGTACTTC. Its protein product is CASSPTAGAGNEQYF.

This chain uses TRBV20-1 with TRBJ1-2; no firm D call. V lost 3 bases and J lost 7, with 15 bases in between. This CDR3 is 13 amino acids long. Looked up from germline, CDR1 is DFQATT and CDR2 is SNEGSKA (reference sequence). CDR3: CSASHADTGGYTF. CDR3 nucleotide sequence: TGCAGTGCTAGTCACGCGGATACGGGTGGCTACACCTTC.

The DNA of the CDR3 is TGTGCCAGCAGTTATAGTGGACAGGGTCACACAGATACGCAGTATTTT. Its translation: CASSYSGQGHTDTQYF. This chain connects TRBV6-2 or TRBV6-3 to TRBJ2-3; 8 bases are a match to TRBD1. Per germline, CDR1 MNHEY and CDR2 SVGEGT. The V and J ends lost 3 bases and 2 bases, in that order; junction bases with no gene match: 7. This CDR3 is 16 amino acids long.

The chain is built from TRBV7-2 and TRBJ2-6; 9 nucleotides line up with TRBD1. This CDR3 spans 18 amino acids. Germline trimming cut 5 bases from V and 0 bases from J; bases unmatched to any gene: 8. Per germline, CDR1 SGHTA and CDR2 FQGNSA. The CDR3 here is CASSGQQGALSGANVLTF. The DNA of the CDR3 is TGTGCCAGCAGCGGCCAACAGGGGGCCCTCTCTGGGGCCAACGTCCTGACTTTC.

The gene calls are TRBV5-6 and TRBJ2-6; D unclear. V gave up 1 base and J gave up 1 base, with 6 bases separating them. The CDR3 totals 15 residues. Germline V gene lookup returns CDR1 SGHDT and CDR2 YYEEEE. CDR3 in amino acids: CASSLQYSGANVLTF. For the CDR3, the DNA is TGTGCCAGCAGCTTGCAATATTCTGGGGCCAACGTCCTGACTTTC.

This chain uses TRBV6-5 with TRBJ1-1; TRBD1 might be the D (5 bases). V lost 10 bases and J lost 0, with 18 bases in between. CDR3 length equals 15 residues. CDR1 MNHEY and CDR2 SVGAGI come from the germline V gene. The CDR3 DNA follows: TGTGCCACCACCCGGACACGGACACTGAACACTGAAGCTTTCTTT. Protein sequence: CATTRTRTLNTEAFF.

The chain joins TRBV4-3 to TRBJ1-2; no clear D. The CDR3 loop spans 13 amino acids. The V end was cut by 2 bases, the J end by 8 bases, with 12 bases between. Germline V gene lookup returns CDR1 LGHNA and CDR2 YSLEER. The CDR3 DNA is TGCGCCAGCAGCCAAACCCGGAGTTACGGCTACACCTTC. The encoded protein is CASSQTRSYGYTF.

This chain joins TRBV12-3 or TRBV12-4 and TRBJ2-5; D not resolved. V was cut by 6 bases and J by 3 bases, with 11 bases left in between. This CDR3 has 13 residues. CDR3 DNA sequence: TGTGCCAGCAGCGTTGGCAGAGAAGAGACCCAGTACTTC. Protein sequence: CASSVGREETQYF.

The chain has TRBV6-1 and TRBJ1-3; D ambiguous. CDR1 is MNHNS and CDR2 is SASEGT in the germline V gene. V was pared by 2 bases and J by 4 bases, with 15 bases between. This CDR3 contains 16 residues. CDR3 sequence reads: CASSESRYIAGNTIYF. CDR3 bases: TGTGCCAGCAGTGAATCCCGTTATATAGCCGGAAACACCATATATTTT.

The V and J genes are TRBV7-2 and TRBJ2-1, with a weak D call TRBD1 (6 bases). CDR1 SGHTA and CDR2 FQGNSA come from the germline V gene. This CDR3 is built from 14 residues. V lost 8 bases and J 4 bases, leaving 15 bases between the germline ends. The CDR3: CASDQGSGYNEQFF. Here the CDR3 DNA reads TGTGCCAGCGACCAGGGGTCGGGATACAATGAGCAGTTCTTC.

The rearrangement links TRBV2 to TRBJ2-3; D unclear. The CDR3 is 14 amino acids. The V end was cut by 2 bases, the J end by 0 bases, with 6 bases between. In germline, CDR1 is SNHLY, CDR2 FYNNEI. DNA for the CDR3: TGTGCCAGCAGTGAATGGCCGAGCACAGATACGCAGTATTTT. Protein: CASSEWPSTDTQYF.

The chain joins TRBV4-1 to TRBJ1-5; D unresolved. The CDR3 has 13 residues. Germline loops: CDR1 MGHRA, CDR2 YSYEKL. The V and J ends lost 0 bases and 11 bases respectively, with 11 bases between them. The CDR3 nucleotides are TGCGCCAGCAGCCAAGAATCGGGCTCGACCCAGCATTTT. Its translation: CASSQESGSTQHF.

This sequence joins TRBV5-6 and TRBJ1-1; 7 bases align to TRBD1. Germline CDR1 and CDR2: SGHDT and YYEEEE. The CDR3 runs 13 residues. The V segment lost 5 bases and the J segment 4 bases; nucleotides outside the gene matches: 5. CDR3 nucleotides: TGTGCCAGCAGACTGACAGGGTCCACTGAAGCTTTCTTT. It translates to CASRLTGSTEAFF.

This clone was detected once. The chain employs TRBV5-1 and TRBJ2-2; the D gene is possibly TRBD1 (5 bases). The ends were cut back, 4 bases at V and 4 bases at J, with 17 bases in the middle. The CDR3 covers 16 residues. Per the germline V gene, CDR1 is SGHRS and CDR2 is YFSETQ. CDR3 in amino acids: CASSPRPWGATGELFF. The CDR3 bases are TGCGCCAGCAGCCCTCGGCCCTGGGGCGCCACCGGGGAGCTGTTTTTT.

V gene TRBV7-9 combines with J gene TRBJ1-6; 7 bases map to TRBD1. Per germline, CDR1 SEHNR and CDR2 FQNEAQ (reference sequence). The CDR3 is 14 residues long. The V segment lost 5 bases and the J segment 8 bases; nucleotides outside the gene matches: 6. CDR3 amino acids: CASSPRTGYSPLHF. CDR3 nucleotide sequence: TGTGCCAGCAGCCCCCGGACAGGCTATTCACCCCTCCACTTT.

The chain recombines TRBV29-1 with TRBJ1-2, with TRBD1 matching over 9 bases. CDR1 SQVTM and CDR2 ANQGSEA come from the germline V gene. The CDR3 length is 13 residues. Trimming removed 6 bases from V and 4 bases from J; junction bases left unmatched: 6. Here the CDR3 DNA reads TGCAGCGTCGGGGGACAGGGTAGCTATGGCTACACCTTC. Protein product: CSVGGQGSYGYTF.

CDR3: CASSRTKTGGAFF. CDR3 nucleotides: TGCGCCAGCAGCCGAACTAAGACAGGGGGGGCTTTCTTT. V usage is TRBV4-3 and J usage is TRBJ1-1, with 9 bases matching TRBD1. Germline V lookup: CDR1 LGHNA, CDR2 YSLEER. J was trimmed by 11 bases and V by 4 bases; bases with no gene match: 8. This CDR3 contains 13 residues.

The genes are TRBV4-3 and TRBJ2-2; D perhaps matches TRBD1 (6 bases). The CDR3 runs 19 residues. The germline V and J ends were trimmed by 0 bases and 0 bases, with 17 bases remaining between them. Germline CDR1 reads LGHNA; CDR2 reads YSLEER. Here the CDR3 reads CASSQDPIPRGPNTGELFF. CDR3 nucleotides: TGCGCCAGCAGCCAAGATCCCATCCCCAGGGGCCCGAACACCGGGGAGCTGTTTTTT.

The DNA for the CDR3 is TGTGCCAGTAGTATAGCTCCGCGGAGCGAGCAGTACTTC. Translating it yields CASSIAPRSEQYF. The genes are TRBV19 and TRBJ2-7; no firm D call. Germline V gene sequence: CDR1 LNHDA, CDR2 SQIVND (reference sequence). The CDR3 covers 13 residues. Trimming stripped 1 base from V and 6 bases from J, with 10 bases between.

The CDR3: CASTPKEGRLAGATSTDTQYF. In DNA form, the CDR3 reads TGTGCCAGCACCCCGAAGGAAGGGAGACTAGCGGGGGCCACAAGCACAGATACGCAGTATTTT. The chain is built from TRBV21-1 and TRBJ2-3; the table's D call TRBD2 went unverified against the DNA. TRBV21-1 is a known pseudogene. The CDR3 runs 21 residues.

The J gene is TRBJ1-1, the V gene TRBV25-1; TRBD1 matches at 9 bases. With 6 bases clipped from V and 1 base from J, the junction kept 15 bases outside the gene matches. From germline, CDR1 is MGHDK and CDR2 SYGVNS. The CDR3 is 18 residues long. For the CDR3, the DNA is TGTGCCAGCAGCCCGTGGGGTGATCCGGGACAGGGGAACACTGAAGCTTTCTTT. Protein product: CASSPWGDPGQGNTEAFF.